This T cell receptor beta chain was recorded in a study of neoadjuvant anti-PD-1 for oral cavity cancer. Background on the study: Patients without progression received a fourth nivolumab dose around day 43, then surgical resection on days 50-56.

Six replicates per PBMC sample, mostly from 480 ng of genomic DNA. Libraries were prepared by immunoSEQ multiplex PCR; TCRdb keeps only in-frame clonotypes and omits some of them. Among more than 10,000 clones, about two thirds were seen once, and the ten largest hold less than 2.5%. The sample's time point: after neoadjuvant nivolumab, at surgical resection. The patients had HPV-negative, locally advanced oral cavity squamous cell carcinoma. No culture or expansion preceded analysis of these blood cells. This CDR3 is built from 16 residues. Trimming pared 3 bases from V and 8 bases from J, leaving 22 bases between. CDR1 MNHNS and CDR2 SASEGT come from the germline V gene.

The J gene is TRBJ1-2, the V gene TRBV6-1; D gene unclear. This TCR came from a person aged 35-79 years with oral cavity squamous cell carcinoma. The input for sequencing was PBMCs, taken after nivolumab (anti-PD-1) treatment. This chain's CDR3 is CASSDPGRIITWGYTF. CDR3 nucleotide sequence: TGTGCCAGCAGTGATCCCGGTCGGATAATTACTTGGGGCTACACCTTC.